The 11 T cell receptor beta chains in this list originate from one sample, sequenced in a study of spatial heterogeneity in lung cancer. MiXCR, applied by TCRdb to the 5' RACE reads, yields one record per CDR3 protein. The sample lists about 13,000 distinct CDR3 sequences, 5.1% occurring once. Broader study findings: One measure, the expanded intratumoral alpha and beta TCR count, tracked tumor mutation counts.

Time point indicated: sample taken at primary tumor resection. For these receptors, no antigen is known. Sequenced material: lung tumor tissue, taken at surgery. These receptors were taken from a male donor with early-stage non-small cell lung cancer.

For this clonotype: This beta chain is a stray sequence in a library constructed for alpha chains; its clone size is not meaningful. For the CDR3, the DNA is TGTGCCAGTAGTATAGGCCGGGGCACTGAAGCTTTCTTT. Translated: CASSIGRGTEAFF. This chain joins TRBV19 and TRBJ1-1; D is ambiguous. CDR1 and CDR2 (germline): LNHDA, SQIVND (reference sequence). V lost 1 base and J lost 4, with 7 bases in between. The CDR3 runs 13 residues.

Notes on this clonotype: This beta chain is an unintended read in a library built for alpha chains; its size means little. The chain links TRBV5-1 to TRBJ2-1; D is undetermined. V was clipped by 5 bases and J by 5 bases, with 8 bases between them. From germline, CDR1 is SGHRS and CDR2 YFSETQ. The CDR3 is 12 amino acids. Here the CDR3 DNA reads TGCGCCAGCAGGGTCAGTAACAATGAGCAGTTCTTC. It encodes CASRVSNNEQFF. Combining the CDR3 with reference TRBV5-1 and TRBJ2-1 gives the whole variable domain KAGVTQTPRYLIKTRGQQVTLSCSPISGHRSVSWYQQTPGQGLQFLFEYFSETQRNKGNFPGRFSGRQFSNSRSEMNVSTLELGDSALYLCASRVSNNEQFFGPGTRLTVL.

At least ten counts were recorded for this clonotype. This beta chain was picked up by a library intended for alpha chains and is off target, so its count carries little meaning. The rearrangement joins TRBV10-3 to TRBJ2-2, with TRBD2 matching 9 bases. The J segment lost 6 bases and the V segment lost 4 bases, leaving 3 bases of the junction unmatched. The length of the CDR3 is 14 residues. CDR1 is ENHRY, CDR2 SYGVKD, per germline. CDR3 nucleotides: TGTGCCATCAGTGGACTAGCGGAGTCCGGGGAGCTGTTTTTT. This codes for CAISGLAESGELFF.

With respect to this clonotype: The library was built for alpha chains, so this beta chain is an off-target read and its size means little. This chain uses TRBV5-1 with TRBJ2-3; 9 bases match TRBD2. Germline V CDR1 and CDR2: SGHRS, YFSETQ. The V and J ends lost 6 bases and 2 bases, in that order; junction bases with no gene match: 4. The CDR3 has 14 amino acids. The CDR3 bases are TGCGCCAGCAAGGGGACTAGCCTCACAGATACGCAGTATTTT. Translation gives CASKGTSLTDTQYF.

Notes on this clonotype: In a library made to pick up alpha chains, this beta chain is a stray read with a size that means little. The J gene is TRBJ2-1, the V gene TRBV4-3; D is unclear. CDR3 size: 14 residues. CDR1 and CDR2 from the germline V gene are LGHNA and YSLEER. V lost 1 base, J lost 4 bases, and 8 bases lay in between. Written as DNA, the CDR3 is TGCGCCAGCAGCCAAGTCTACAGTTACAATGAGCAGTTCTTC. This codes for CASSQVYSYNEQFF.

This clonotype was seen repeatedly, ten times or more. The library was designed around alpha chains, so this beta chain is a stray read whose abundance carries little weight. The rearrangement uses TRBV5-1 and TRBJ1-3, with unresolved D. CDR3 length equals 14 residues. The germline gives CDR1 SGHRS, CDR2 YFSETQ. The germline V and J ends were trimmed by 4 bases and 0 bases, with 8 bases remaining between them. The CDR3 region has the DNA TGCGCCAGCAGCGACGTCGACTCTGGAAACACCATATATTTT. Its protein is CASSDVDSGNTIYF.

This clonotype was counted ten times or more. Found in a library prepared for alpha chains, this beta chain is an off-target read, and its abundance has little meaning. The V and J genes are TRBV20-1 and TRBJ1-2; 8 bases line up with TRBD1. The CDR3 is 13 residues long. J gave up 7 bases and V 2 bases, and 6 bases lay outside the gene matches. Germline CDR1 is DFQATT and CDR2 is SNEGSKA (reference sequence). In nucleotides, the CDR3 is TGCAGTGCTAGATCCGACAGGGGCCTTGGCTACACCTTC. Translated, it gives CSARSDRGLGYTF.

This clonotype was found a few times. A library prepared for alpha chains yielded this beta chain as an off-target read; its size is of little meaning. J is TRBJ1-6 and V is TRBV20-1, with 8 bases identical to TRBD1. The CDR3 consists of 12 residues. Germline-derived CDR1 and CDR2 are DFQATT and SNEGSKA (reference sequence). The DNA for the CDR3 is TGCAGCGTCACAGGGGGTATTTCACCCCTCCACTTT. Protein product: CSVTGGISPLHF.

Concerning this clonotype: The library was designed around alpha chains, so this beta chain is a stray read whose abundance carries little weight. The rearrangement joins TRBV11-1 to TRBJ2-2; either TRBD1 or TRBD2 may supply D (6 bases each). Germline loops: CDR1 SGHAT, CDR2 FQDESV (reference sequence). The CDR3 sequence is 17 residues long. V was clipped by 5 bases and J by 4 bases, with 20 bases between them. Here the CDR3 reads CASSTRRGASFTGELFF. CDR3 coding DNA: TGTGCCAGCAGCACCCGAAGGGGGGCCTCATTCACCGGGGAGCTGTTTTTT.

This clonotype was seen ten or more times. Since it is a stray read in a library aimed at alpha chains, this beta chain has a size that is not meaningful. V and J are TRBV2 and TRBJ2-5; D ambiguous. From germline, CDR1 is SNHLY and CDR2 FYNNEI. V was clipped by 8 bases and J by 2 bases, with 12 bases between them. This CDR3 comprises 13 residues. The CDR3 region is CASGSRRQETQYF. DNA for the CDR3: TGTGCCAGCGGCTCTAGACGGCAAGAGACCCAGTACTTC.

In this sample, this clonotype turned up many times. With the library built for alpha chains, this beta chain is off target and its frequency is not meaningful. The DNA for the CDR3 is TGTGCCAGCAGCTTCCAACGGACGGTAGTTAATGAAAAACTGTTTTTT. As protein: CASSFQRTVVNEKLFF. The rearrangement links TRBV7-2 to TRBJ1-4; no definite D call. The CDR3 contains 16 residues. V dropped 3 bases and J dropped 4 bases, with 15 bases sitting between them. CDR1 is SGHTA, CDR2 FQGNSA, per germline.